This TCR beta chain was captured in a study of Ad26.COV2.S vaccination and SARS-CoV-2 variants. Study-wide results and limits: Spike-specific TCR breadth ran higher among vaccine recipients than placebo recipients.

Treatment indicated: some 20 received Ad26.COV2.S at low or high dose, single or two shots; 5 received placebo; per-sample allocation not given. Sampling was done on day 63 after the first vaccine or placebo injection. An Ad26 vector expressing Wuhan-strain SARS-CoV-2 spike served as the vaccine. Of note for this clone: The antigen remains undetermined.

Assay: immunoSEQ multiplex PCR; the TCRdb copy retains only in-frame clones and omits some. The table shows some 640,000 clones, with 80% to 90% occurring only once. The V gene's germline CDR1 is SNHLY and CDR2 FYNNEI. CDR3 length equals 16 residues. Deletions cut 2 bases from V and 1 base from J, with 14 bases between. This clonotype originated in a person between 18 and 65 years old who received the Ad26.COV2.S COVID-19 vaccine or a placebo. The sample consisted of peripheral blood, taken in a trial of Ad26.COV2.S vaccine versus placebo. The chain couples TRBV2 to TRBJ1-1; D not certain. The CDR3 loop is CASSERAGAGNTEAFF. The CDR3 DNA follows: TGTGCCAGCAGTGAACGTGCAGGTGCCGGGAACACTGAAGCTTTCTTT.